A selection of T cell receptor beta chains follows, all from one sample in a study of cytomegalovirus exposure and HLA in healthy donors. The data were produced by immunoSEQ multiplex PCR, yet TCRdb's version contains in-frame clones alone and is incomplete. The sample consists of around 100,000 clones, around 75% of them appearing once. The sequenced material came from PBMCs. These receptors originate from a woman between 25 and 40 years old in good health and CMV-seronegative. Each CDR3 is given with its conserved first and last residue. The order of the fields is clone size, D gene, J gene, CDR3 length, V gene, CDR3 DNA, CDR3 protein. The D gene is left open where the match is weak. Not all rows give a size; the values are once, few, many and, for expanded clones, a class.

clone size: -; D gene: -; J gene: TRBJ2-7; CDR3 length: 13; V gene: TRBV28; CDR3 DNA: TGTGCCAGCAGCCCAGCCCGACTCTACGAGCAGTACTTC; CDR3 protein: CASSPARLYEQYF
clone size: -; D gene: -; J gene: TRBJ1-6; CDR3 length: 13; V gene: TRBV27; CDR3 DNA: TGTGCCAGCAGTTTTCCCCAGGGTTCACCCCTCCACTTT; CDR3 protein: CASSFPQGSPLHF
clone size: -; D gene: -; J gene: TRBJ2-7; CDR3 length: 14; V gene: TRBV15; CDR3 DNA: TGTGCCACCAGCAGAGATCGGGGATTGTACGAGCAGTACTTC; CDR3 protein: CATSRDRGLYEQYF
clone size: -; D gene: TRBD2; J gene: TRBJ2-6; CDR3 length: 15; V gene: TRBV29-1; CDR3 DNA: TGCAGCGTTGCCGACCTAGCGGGAGGCCTCAGGGTCCTGACTTTC; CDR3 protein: CSVADLAGGLRVLTF
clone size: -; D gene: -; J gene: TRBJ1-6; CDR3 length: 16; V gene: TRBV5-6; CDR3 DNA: TGTGCCAGCAGCTGGGGGGAGGGGTCCTATAATTCACCCCTCCACTTT; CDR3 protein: CASSWGEGSYNSPLHF
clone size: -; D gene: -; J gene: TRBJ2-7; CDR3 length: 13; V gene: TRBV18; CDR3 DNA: TGTGCCAGCTCACTTTCCGACAGCTACGAGCAGTACTTC; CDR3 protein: CASSLSDSYEQYF
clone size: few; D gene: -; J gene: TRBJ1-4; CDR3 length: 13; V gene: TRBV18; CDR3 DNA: TGTGCCAGCTCCCCCGACAGTGGAGAAAAACTGTTTTTT; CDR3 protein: CASSPDSGEKLFF
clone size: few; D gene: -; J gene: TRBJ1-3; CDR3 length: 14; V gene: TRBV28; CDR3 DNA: TGTGCCAGCAGTTTACCAGGGCCAGGAAACACCATATATTTT; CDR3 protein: CASSLPGPGNTIYF
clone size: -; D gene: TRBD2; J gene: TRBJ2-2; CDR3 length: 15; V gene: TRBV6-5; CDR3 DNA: TGTGCCATCGCGAATCTAGCGGGAGGGATCGGGGAGCTGTTTTTT; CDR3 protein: CAIANLAGGIGELFF
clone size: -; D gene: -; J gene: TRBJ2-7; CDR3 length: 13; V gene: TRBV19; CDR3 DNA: TGTGCCAGTAGCTCGGGTGACAGCTACGAGCAGTACTTC; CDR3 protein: CASSSGDSYEQYF
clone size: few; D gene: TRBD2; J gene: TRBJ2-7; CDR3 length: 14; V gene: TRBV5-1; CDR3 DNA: TGCGCCAGCAGCTGGACTAGCGGAACCTACGAGCAGTACTTC; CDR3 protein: CASSWTSGTYEQYF
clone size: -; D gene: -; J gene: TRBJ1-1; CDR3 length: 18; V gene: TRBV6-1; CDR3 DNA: TGTGCCAGCAGTGAAACAATAGTAGAGGTCAGCCAAAACACTGAAGCTTTCTTT; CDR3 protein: CASSETIVEVSQNTEAFF
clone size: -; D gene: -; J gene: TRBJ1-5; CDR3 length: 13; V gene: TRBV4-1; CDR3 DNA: TGCGCCAGCAGCACACAGGGAGATCAGCCCCAGCATTTT; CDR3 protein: CASSTQGDQPQHF
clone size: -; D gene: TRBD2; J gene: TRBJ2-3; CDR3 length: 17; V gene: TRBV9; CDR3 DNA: TGTGCCAGCAGCCCAGGACGACTAGCGGGAGGGTTAGATACGCAGTATTTT; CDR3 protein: CASSPGRLAGGLDTQYF
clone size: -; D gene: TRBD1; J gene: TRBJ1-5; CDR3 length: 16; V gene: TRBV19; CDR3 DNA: TGTGCCAGTAGTACCAACAGGGGGAAGAGCAATCAGCCCCAGCATTTT; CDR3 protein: CASSTNRGKSNQPQHF
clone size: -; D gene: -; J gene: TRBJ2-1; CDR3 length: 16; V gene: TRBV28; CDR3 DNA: TGTGCCAGCAGTTCAAGTAGCGGAAGCTCCTACAATGAGCAGTTCTTC; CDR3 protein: CASSSSSGSSYNEQFF
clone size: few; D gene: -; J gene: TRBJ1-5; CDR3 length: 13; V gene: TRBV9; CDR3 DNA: TGTGCCAGCAGCGTAGACTACGATCAGCCCCAGCATTTT; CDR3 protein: CASSVDYDQPQHF
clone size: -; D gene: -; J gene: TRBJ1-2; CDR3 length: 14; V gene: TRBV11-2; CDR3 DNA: TGTGCCAGCAGCTCGGGTCCAGCTAACTATGGCTACACCTTC; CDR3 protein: CASSSGPANYGYTF
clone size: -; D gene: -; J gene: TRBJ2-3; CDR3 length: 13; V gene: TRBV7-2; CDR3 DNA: TGTGCCAGCAGCAATCAGGGGGGAGATACGCAGTATTTT; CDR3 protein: CASSNQGGDTQYF
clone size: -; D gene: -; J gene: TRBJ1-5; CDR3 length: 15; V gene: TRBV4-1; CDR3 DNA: TGCGCCAGCAGCCAAGACGAGGGTCAAGGTCAGCCCCAGCATTTT; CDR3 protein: CASSQDEGQGQPQHF
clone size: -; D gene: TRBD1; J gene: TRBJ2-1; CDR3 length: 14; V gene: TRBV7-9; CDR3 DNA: TGTGCCAGCAGCTTGGGGACAGGGTTCTATGAGCAGTTCTTC; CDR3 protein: CASSLGTGFYEQFF
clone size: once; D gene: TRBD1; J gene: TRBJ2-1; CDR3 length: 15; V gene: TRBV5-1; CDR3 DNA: TGCGCCAGCACGCCGTTAGAGACAGGGGGCTATGAGCAGTTCTTC; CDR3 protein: CASTPLETGGYEQFF
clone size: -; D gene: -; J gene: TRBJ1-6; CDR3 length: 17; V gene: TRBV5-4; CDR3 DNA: TGTGCCAGCAGCTTGGGACAGACTGGAACCTATAATTCACCCCTCCACTTT; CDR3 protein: CASSLGQTGTYNSPLHF
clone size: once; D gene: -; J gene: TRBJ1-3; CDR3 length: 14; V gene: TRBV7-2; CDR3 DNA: TGTGCCAGCAGCCAAACCCTGACAGCCTTCACCATTCGTTTT; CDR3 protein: CASSQTLTAFTIRF
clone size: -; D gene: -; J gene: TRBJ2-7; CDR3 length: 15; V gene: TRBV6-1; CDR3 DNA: TGTGCCAGCAGGCCATACAGGGTGTGGTCGGGTGAGCAGTACTTC; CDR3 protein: CASRPYRVWSGEQYF
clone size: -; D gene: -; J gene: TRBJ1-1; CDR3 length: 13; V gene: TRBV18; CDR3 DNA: TGTGCCAGCTCACCGGGCAGGAACACTGAAGCTTTCTTT; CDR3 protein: CASSPGRNTEAFF
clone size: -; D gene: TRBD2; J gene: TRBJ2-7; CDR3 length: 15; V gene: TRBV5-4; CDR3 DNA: TGTGCCAGCAGCCCCCGGGGGGGGGTTGGCTACGAGCAGTACTTC; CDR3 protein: CASSPRGGVGYEQYF
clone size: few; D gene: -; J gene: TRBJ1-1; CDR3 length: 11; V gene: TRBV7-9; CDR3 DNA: TGTGCCAGCAGCGGGGACTGGAGAGCTTTCTTT; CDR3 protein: CASSGDWRAFF
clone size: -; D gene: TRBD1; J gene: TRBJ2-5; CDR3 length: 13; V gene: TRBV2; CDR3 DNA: TGTGCCAGCCTTCTCGACAGGGAAGAGACCCAGTACTTC; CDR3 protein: CASLLDREETQYF
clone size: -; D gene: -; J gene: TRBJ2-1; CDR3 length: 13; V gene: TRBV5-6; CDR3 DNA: TGTGCCAGCAGCTTGGCCGCTCTAGCAGAGCAGTTCTTC; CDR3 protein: CASSLAALAEQFF
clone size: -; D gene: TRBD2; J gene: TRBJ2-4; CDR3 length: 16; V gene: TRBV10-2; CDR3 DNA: TGCGCCAGCAGTGATGTCTTAGCGGGAGTAGGAAACATTCAGTACTTC; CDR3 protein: CASSDVLAGVGNIQYF
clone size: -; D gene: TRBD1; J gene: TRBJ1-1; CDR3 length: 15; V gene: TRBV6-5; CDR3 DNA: TGTGCCAGCAGGCGTACAGGGGGCCCCCAACATGAAGCTTTCTTT; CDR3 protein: CASRRTGGPQHEAFF
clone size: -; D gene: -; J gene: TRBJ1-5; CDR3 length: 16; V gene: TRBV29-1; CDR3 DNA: TGCAGCGTTGCAGGGAGGGACCTAGGTAGCAATCAGCCCCAGCATTTT; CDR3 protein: CSVAGRDLGSNQPQHF
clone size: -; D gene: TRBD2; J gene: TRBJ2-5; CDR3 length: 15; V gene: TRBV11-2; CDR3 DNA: TGTGCCAGCAGCTTCGGACTAGCGGGAGAAGAGACCCAGTACTTC; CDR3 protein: CASSFGLAGEETQYF
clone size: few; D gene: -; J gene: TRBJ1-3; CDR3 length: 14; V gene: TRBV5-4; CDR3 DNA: TGTGCCAGCAGCTTGGATAGTACTGGAAACACCATATATTTT; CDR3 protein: CASSLDSTGNTIYF
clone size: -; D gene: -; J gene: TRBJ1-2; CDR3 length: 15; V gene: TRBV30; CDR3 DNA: TGTGCCTTCCGTTTCATCCCGGAAGGGTCTAGCAGCTACACCTTC; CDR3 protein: CAFRFIPEGSSSYTF
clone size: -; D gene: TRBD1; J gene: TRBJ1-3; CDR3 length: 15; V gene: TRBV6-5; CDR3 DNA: TGTGCCAGCAGTTTCGACAGGGGGAATGGAAACACCATATATTTT; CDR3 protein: CASSFDRGNGNTIYF
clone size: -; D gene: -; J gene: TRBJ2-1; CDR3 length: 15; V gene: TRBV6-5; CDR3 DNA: TGTGCCAGCAGTTACGGGGCTAACTCCTACAATGAGCAGTTCTTC; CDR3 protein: CASSYGANSYNEQFF
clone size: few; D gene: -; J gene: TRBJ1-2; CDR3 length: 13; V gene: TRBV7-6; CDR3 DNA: TGTGCCAGCAGCTTCGGGGGAAGTAATGGCTACACCTTC; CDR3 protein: CASSFGGSNGYTF
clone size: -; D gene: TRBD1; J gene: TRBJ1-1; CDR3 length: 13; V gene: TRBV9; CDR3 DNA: TGTGCCAGCAGCGAGAACGGACAGGGTCAAGCTTTCTTT; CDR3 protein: CASSENGQGQAFF
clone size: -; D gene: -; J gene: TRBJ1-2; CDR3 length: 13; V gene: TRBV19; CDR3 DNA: TGTGCCAGTACGAAGGAGGGGTACGGTGGCTACACCTTC; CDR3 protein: CASTKEGYGGYTF
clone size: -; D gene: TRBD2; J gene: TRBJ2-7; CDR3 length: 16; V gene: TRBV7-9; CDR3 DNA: TGTGCCAGCAGCCAACCTACTAGCGCATCGACCTACGAGCAGTACTTC; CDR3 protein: CASSQPTSASTYEQYF
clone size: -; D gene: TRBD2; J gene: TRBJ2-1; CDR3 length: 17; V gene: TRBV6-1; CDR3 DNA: TGTGCCAGCAGTGGAAAGATGACTAGCGGGGGCTCCAATGAGCAGTTCTTC; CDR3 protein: CASSGKMTSGGSNEQFF
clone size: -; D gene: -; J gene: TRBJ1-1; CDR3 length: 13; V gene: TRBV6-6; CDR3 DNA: TGTGCCAGCAGCTTAGGGGGTGGTACTGAAGCTTTCTTT; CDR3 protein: CASSLGGGTEAFF